This T cell receptor beta chain originates from a study of blood T cell repertoires in COVID-19. About the research overall: From the United States, Italy and Spain came samples of acute and convalescent COVID-19.

Only in-frame clones appear in the TCRdb table, and some are missing; sequencing was by immunoSEQ multiplex PCR. Here the sample spans about 190,000 clones, 89% being singletons. The germline V gene has CDR1 SEHNR and CDR2 FQNEAQ (reference sequence). V lost 3 bases to trimming and J lost 0 bases; unmatched junction nucleotides: 10. The CDR3 is made up of 19 amino acids. The chain combines TRBV7-9 with TRBJ2-3; 12 positions agree with TRBD2. The sample consisted of peripheral blood. The TCR originated in a man in his forties or fifties with acute or convalescent COVID-19. The chain's CDR3 is CASSLVVTSGGKSTDTQYF. CDR3 sequence (DNA): TGTGCCAGCAGCTTGGTGGTTACTAGCGGGGGGAAGAGCACAGATACGCAGTATTTT.